This T cell receptor (beta chain) was observed in a study of graft-versus-host responses after intestinal transplantation. The sample holds one count of this clone. The antigen is not known. The length of the CDR3 is 14 residues. Germline V gene lookup returns CDR1 SGHVS and CDR2 FQNEAQ. With 5 bases removed from V and 5 bases from J, the gap between germline ends came to 13 bases. TCRdb's copy holds only in-frame clones and misses some; the assay was immunoSEQ multiplex PCR. The repertoire holds approximately 90,000 clones, with 88% as singletons. This TCR came from a human donor who was the organ donor for an intestinal transplant. The specimen was unstimulated CD4+ T cells sorted from spleen or lymph node cells, collected before transplant. The chain recombines TRBV7-8 with TRBJ2-1, with D possibly being TRBD2 (5 bases). The CDR3 reads CASSHRTRDNEQFF. CDR3 nucleotide sequence: TGTGCCAGCAGCCACCGGACGAGGGACAATGAGCAGTTCTTC.